This note documents a single T cell receptor (beta chain) sequence. The antigen is undetermined. These data originate in a study of graft-versus-host responses after intestinal transplantation. Study-level background: Recipients across the board were started on anti-thymocyte globulin induction, then kept on tacrolimus and steroids for two to four years.

The study's findings and limits: Peak GvH clone levels in circulation were associated with early post-transplant HvG declines. Some patients had graft-donor T cell macrochimerism. In their allografts, the ratios of graft-versus-host to host-versus-graft T cell clones were high.

CDR1 is SGHNT and CDR2 is YYREEE in the germline V gene (reference sequence). J was trimmed by 6 bases and V by 2 bases; bases with no gene match: 1. The CDR3 length is 13 residues. Measured with immunoSEQ multiplex PCR; TCRdb has only the in-frame clones, and not every one. The sample contains 70,000 to 95,000 clones, over 80% of which appear only once. The TCR comes from a human donor who was the organ donor for an intestinal transplant. The specimen comprised unstimulated CD8+ T cells sorted from spleen or lymph node cells, sampled before transplant. The chain combines TRBV5-4 with TRBJ2-2; 7 bases align to TRBD1. This CDR3 is CASSFTGAGELFF. CDR3 nucleotides: TGTGCCAGCAGCTTCACAGGGGCCGGGGAGCTGTTTTTT.